This TCR beta chain was sequenced during a study of cytomegalovirus exposure and HLA in healthy donors. Study-level points and caveats: With further analysis later on, most CMV-associated TCR beta chains appeared HLA-restricted. Several of the most significant clusters were apparently associated with common viral pathogens in a later analysis. Reportedly, fewer N-insertions than the approximately 600-donor mean appeared in an Asian-associated ancestry cluster in a later analysis.

CDR1 is MGHRA, CDR2 YSYEKL, per germline. V shed 0 bases and J shed 5 bases, with 19 bases lying between them. The CDR3 covers 17 residues. To note about this clone: The antigen is undetermined.

Amplification used 60 Vbeta primers and 13 Jbeta primers. In the original analysis: Unique TCR beta chains totaled roughly 80 million in a later count, with roughly 11 million of them shared. Profiling relied on immunoSEQ multiplex PCR, and the TCRdb table lists in-frame clones only, not all of them. V and J calls and clone size are copied from that table; D and trimming were computed from the DNA. The table lists about 170,000 clones, under 85% of them singletons. The chain uses TRBV4-1 and TRBJ2-5; TRBD1 is a possible D gene (6 bases). This receptor was identified in a human donor in good health. Sequences were obtained from PBMCs. The CDR3 loop reads CASSQDQGPGEGETQYF. CDR3 DNA sequence: TGCGCCAGCAGCCAAGACCAAGGTCCAGGGGAAGGGGAGACCCAGTACTTC.